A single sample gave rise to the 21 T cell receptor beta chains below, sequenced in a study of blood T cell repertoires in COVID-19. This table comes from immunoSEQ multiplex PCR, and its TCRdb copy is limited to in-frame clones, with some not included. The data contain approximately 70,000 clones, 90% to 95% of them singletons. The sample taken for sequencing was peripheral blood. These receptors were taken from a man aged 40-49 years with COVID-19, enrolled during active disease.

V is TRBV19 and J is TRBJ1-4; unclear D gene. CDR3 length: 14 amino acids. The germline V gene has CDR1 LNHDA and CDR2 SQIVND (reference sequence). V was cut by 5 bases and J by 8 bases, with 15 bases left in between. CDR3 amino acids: CASSPVAAGEKLFF. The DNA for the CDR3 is TGTGCCAGTAGTCCGGTGGCCGCGGGAGAAAAACTGTTTTTT.

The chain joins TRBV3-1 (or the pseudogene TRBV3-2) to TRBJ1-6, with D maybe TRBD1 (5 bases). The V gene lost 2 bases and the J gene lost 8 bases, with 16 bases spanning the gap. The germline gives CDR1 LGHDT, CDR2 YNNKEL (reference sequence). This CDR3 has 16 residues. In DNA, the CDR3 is TGTGCCAGCAGCCAACAGACAGTAGGGATTGATTCACCCCTCCACTTT. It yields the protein CASSQQTVGIDSPLHF.

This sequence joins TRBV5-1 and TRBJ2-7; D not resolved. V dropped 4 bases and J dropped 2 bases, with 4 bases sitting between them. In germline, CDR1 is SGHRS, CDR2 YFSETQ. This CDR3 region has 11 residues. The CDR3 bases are TGCGCCAGCAGCGACACCTACGAGCAGTACTTC. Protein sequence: CASSDTYEQYF.

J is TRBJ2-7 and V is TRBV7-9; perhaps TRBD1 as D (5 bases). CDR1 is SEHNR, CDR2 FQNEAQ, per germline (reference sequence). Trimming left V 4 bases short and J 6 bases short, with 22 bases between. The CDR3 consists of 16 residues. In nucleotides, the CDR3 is TGTGCCAGCAGCTCGCCTCGAGGACATTCAAGAGGCGAGCAGTACTTC. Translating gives CASSSPRGHSRGEQYF.

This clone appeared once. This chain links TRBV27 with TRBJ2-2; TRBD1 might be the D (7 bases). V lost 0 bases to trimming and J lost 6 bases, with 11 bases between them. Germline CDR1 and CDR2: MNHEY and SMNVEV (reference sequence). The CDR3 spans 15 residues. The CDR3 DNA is TGTGCCAGCAGTTTATCGGAGGGGGCAGCCGGGGAGCTGTTTTTT. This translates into CASSLSEGAAGELFF.

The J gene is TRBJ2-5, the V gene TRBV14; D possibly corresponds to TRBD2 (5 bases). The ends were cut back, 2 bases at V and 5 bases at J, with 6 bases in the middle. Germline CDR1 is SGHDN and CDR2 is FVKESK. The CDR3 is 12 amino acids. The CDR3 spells CASSQWRETQYF. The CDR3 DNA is TGTGCCAGCAGCCAATGGAGGGAGACCCAGTACTTC.

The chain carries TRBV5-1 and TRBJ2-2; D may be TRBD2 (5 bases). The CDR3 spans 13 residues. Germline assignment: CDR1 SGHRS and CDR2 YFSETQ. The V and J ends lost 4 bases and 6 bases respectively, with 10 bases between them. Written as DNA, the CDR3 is TGCGCCAGCAGCACTCGGGGTCCCGGGGAGCTGTTTTTT. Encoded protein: CASSTRGPGELFF. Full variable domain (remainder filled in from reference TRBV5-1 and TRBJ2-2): KAGVTQTPRYLIKTRGQQVTLSCSPISGHRSVSWYQQTPGQGLQFLFEYFSETQRNKGNFPGRFSGRQFSNSRSEMNVSTLELGDSALYLCASSTRGPGELFFGEGSRLTVL.

CDR3 amino acids: CASSLDRTRPEQYF. The CDR3, as DNA: TGTGCCAGCAGTCTTGACAGGACCAGACCCGAGCAGTACTTC. This rearrangement joins TRBV6-5 to TRBJ2-7; possibly TRBD1 for D (6 bases). The CDR3 loop spans 14 amino acids. Trimming removed 5 bases at V and 6 bases at J, with 17 bases between. Germline-derived CDR1 and CDR2 are MNHEY and SVGAGI.

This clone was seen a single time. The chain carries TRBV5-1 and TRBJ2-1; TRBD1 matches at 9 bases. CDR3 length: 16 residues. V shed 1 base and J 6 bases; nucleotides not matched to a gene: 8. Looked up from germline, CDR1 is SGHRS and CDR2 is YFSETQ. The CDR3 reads CASSLQGQGAGNEQFF. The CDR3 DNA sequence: TGCGCCAGCAGCTTGCAGGGACAGGGAGCGGGCAATGAGCAGTTCTTC.

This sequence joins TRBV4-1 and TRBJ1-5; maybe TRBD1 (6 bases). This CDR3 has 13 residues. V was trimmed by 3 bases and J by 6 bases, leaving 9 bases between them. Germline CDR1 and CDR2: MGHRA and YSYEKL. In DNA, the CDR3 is TGCGCCAGCAGCCAGGGGGCGGGTCAGCCCCAGCATTTT. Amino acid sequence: CASSQGAGQPQHF.

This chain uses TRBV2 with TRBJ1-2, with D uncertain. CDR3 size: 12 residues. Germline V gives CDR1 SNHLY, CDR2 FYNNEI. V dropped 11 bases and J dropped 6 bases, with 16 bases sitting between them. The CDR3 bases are TGTGCCGGAGAGGCCCGGTGGGATGGCTACACCTTC. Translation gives CAGEARWDGYTF.

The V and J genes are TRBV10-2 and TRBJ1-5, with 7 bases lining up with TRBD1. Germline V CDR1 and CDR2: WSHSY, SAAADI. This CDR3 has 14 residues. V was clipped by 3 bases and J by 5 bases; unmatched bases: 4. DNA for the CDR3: TGCGCCAGCAGTGAAACAGGGGAGGATCAGCCCCAGCATTTT. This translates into CASSETGEDQPQHF.

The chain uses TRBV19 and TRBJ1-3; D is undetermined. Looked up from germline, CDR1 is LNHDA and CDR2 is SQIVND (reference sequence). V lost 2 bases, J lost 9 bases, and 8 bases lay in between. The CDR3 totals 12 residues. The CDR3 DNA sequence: TGTGCCAGTAGTATACTGCGTAGCACCATATATTTT. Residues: CASSILRSTIYF. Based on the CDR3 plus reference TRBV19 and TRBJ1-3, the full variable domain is DGGITQSPKYLFRKEGQNVTLSCEQNLNHDAMYWYRQDPGQGLRLIYYSQIVNDFQKGDIAEGYSVSREKKESFPLTVTSAQKNPTAFYLCASSILRSTIYFGEGSWLTVV.

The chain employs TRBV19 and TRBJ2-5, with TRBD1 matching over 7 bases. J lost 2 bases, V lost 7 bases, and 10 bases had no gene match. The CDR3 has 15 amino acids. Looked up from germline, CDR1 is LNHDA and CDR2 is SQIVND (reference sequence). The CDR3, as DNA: TGTGCCAGTACCCCCGGGACAGTTAGACAAGAGACCCAGTACTTC. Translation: CASTPGTVRQETQYF. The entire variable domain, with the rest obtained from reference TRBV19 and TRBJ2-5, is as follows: DGGITQSPKYLFRKEGQNVTLSCEQNLNHDAMYWYRQDPGQGLRLIYYSQIVNDFQKGDIAEGYSVSREKKESFPLTVTSAQKNPTAFYLCASTPGTVRQETQYFGPGTRLLVL.

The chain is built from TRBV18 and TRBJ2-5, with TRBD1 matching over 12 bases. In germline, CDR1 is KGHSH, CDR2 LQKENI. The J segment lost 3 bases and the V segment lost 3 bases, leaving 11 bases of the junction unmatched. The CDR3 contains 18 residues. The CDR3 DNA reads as TGTGCCAGCTCACCCACGGGACAGGGGGCGAAGAGAAAAGAGACCCAGTACTTC. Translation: CASSPTGQGAKRKETQYF.

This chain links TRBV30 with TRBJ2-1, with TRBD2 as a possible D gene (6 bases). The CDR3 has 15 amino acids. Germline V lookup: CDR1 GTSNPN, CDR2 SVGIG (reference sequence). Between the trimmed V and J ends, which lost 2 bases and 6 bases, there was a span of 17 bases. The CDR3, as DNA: TGTGCCTGGAGTTCCGGCGGGGCTGGTGGCAATGAGCAGTTCTTC. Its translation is CAWSSGGAGGNEQFF.

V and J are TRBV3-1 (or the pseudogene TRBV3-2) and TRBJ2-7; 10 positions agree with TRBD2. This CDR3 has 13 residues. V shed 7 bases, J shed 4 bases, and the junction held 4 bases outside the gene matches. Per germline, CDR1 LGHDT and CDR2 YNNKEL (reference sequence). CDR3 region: CASTGSGGYEQYF. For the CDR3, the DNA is TGTGCCAGCACGGGTAGCGGGGGGTACGAGCAGTACTTC.

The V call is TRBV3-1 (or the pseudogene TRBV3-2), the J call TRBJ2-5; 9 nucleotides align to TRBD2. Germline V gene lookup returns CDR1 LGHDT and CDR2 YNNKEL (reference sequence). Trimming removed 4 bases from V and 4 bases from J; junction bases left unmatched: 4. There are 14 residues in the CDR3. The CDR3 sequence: CASSPPAGGETQYF. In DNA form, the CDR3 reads TGTGCCAGCAGCCCCCCAGCGGGGGGAGAGACCCAGTACTTC.

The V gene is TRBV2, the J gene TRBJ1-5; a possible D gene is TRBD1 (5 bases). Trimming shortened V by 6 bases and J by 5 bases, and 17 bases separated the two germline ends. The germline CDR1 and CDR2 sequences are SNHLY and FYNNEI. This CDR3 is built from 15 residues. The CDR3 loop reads CASRKGFRVDQPQHF. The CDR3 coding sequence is TGTGCCAGCAGGAAGGGGTTCAGGGTTGATCAGCCCCAGCATTTT.

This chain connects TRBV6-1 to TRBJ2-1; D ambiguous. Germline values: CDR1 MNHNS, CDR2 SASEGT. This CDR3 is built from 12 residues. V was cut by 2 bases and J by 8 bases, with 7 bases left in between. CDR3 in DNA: TGTGCCAGCAGTGAATTTTATTATGAGCAGTTCTTC. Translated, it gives CASSEFYYEQFF.

The CDR3 coding sequence is TGTGCCAGCTCACCAGGGGGGGACACTGAAGCTTTCTTT. Protein: CASSPGGDTEAFF. This sequence joins TRBV18 and TRBJ1-1, with D possibly being TRBD1 (5 bases). The CDR3 has 13 residues. The ends were cut back, 2 bases at V and 3 bases at J, with 7 bases in the middle. Germline lookup yields CDR1 KGHSH and CDR2 LQKENI.